A single sample is the source of the 12 T cell receptor beta chains below, sequenced in a study of blood T cell repertoires in COVID-19. Produced via immunoSEQ multiplex PCR; TCRdb's table is partial and in-frame only. Of roughly 160,000 clones listed, more than 75% are singletons. Sequencing was done on a sample of peripheral blood. The receptors derive from a woman between 50 and 59 years old with COVID-19, enrolled during active disease.

The chain combines TRBV7-2 with TRBJ2-7; 7 nucleotides line up with TRBD1. The CDR3 contains 14 residues. V shed 7 bases and J 0 bases; nucleotides not matched to a gene: 6. The germline gives CDR1 SGHTA, CDR2 FQGNSA. DNA of the CDR3: TGTGCCAGCACCACGACAGGGCCCTCCTACGAGCAGTACTTC. This codes for CASTTTGPSYEQYF.

The J gene is TRBJ1-3, the V gene TRBV7-2, with a tentative D call TRBD1 (5 bases). CDR3 length equals 15 residues. V was trimmed by 1 base and J by 2 bases, leaving 9 bases between them. Germline-derived CDR1 and CDR2 are SGHTA and FQGNSA. The CDR3 is CASSLEPGAGNTIYF. CDR3 sequence (DNA): TGTGCCAGCAGCTTAGAGCCGGGGGCTGGAAACACCATATATTTT.

J is TRBJ2-1 and V is TRBV28; 7 bases match TRBD1. The germline gives CDR1 MDHEN, CDR2 SYDVKM. J gave up 1 base and V 2 bases, and 2 bases lay outside the gene matches. The CDR3 totals 15 residues. Written as DNA, the CDR3 is TGTGCCAGCAGTTTACTCAGGGGGTCCTACAATGAGCAGTTCTTC. Translating it yields CASSLLRGSYNEQFF.

As DNA, the CDR3 is TGCGCCAGCAGCCAAGAAGCGGGACAGGGTAACAATCAGCCCCAGCATTTT. Translated, it gives CASSQEAGQGNNQPQHF. The chain joins TRBV4-1 to TRBJ1-5; 9 bases are shared with TRBD1. The length of the CDR3 is 17 residues. Germline CDR1 is MGHRA and CDR2 is YSYEKL. V shed 0 bases and J 3 bases; nucleotides not matched to a gene: 6.

The genes are TRBV3-1 (or the pseudogene TRBV3-2) and TRBJ2-7, with D unresolved. CDR1 is LGHDT, CDR2 YNNKEL, per germline (reference sequence). Trimming removed 8 bases from V and 5 bases from J, with 19 bases in between. There are 14 residues in the CDR3. The CDR3 DNA reads as TGTGCCAGCGCACAGTCCGGTTTGGAACACGAGCAGTACTTC. Protein: CASAQSGLEHEQYF.

The chain carries TRBV4-3 and TRBJ1-4; D is perhaps TRBD1 (6 bases). Trimming cost V 0 bases and J 12 bases, with 20 bases left between them. Germline V gene lookup returns CDR1 LGHNA and CDR2 YSLEER. This CDR3 comprises 16 residues. The CDR3 DNA follows: TGCGCCAGCAGCCAAGATCGGGACATGAGGCGGGGGGAACTGTTTTTT. Amino acid sequence: CASSQDRDMRRGELFF.

The chain uses TRBV7-3 and TRBJ2-1; D perhaps matches TRBD2 (7 bases). This CDR3 contains 15 residues. The germline V gene encodes CDR1 SGHTA and CDR2 FQGTGA. Trimming left V 5 bases short and J 6 bases short, with 17 bases between. In nucleotides, the CDR3 is TGTGCCAGCAGCATCTCCGGGGGGCACCCCAATGAGCAGTTCTTC. Translating gives CASSISGGHPNEQFF.

V usage is TRBV30 and J usage is TRBJ1-6, with D tentatively TRBD1 (6 bases). Trimming pared 4 bases from V and 4 bases from J, leaving 20 bases between. Per the germline V gene, CDR1 is GTSNPN and CDR2 is SVGIG (reference sequence). This CDR3 comprises 17 residues. The CDR3 DNA follows: TGTGCCTGGACCGACCCGGGGACACCCGTTTATAATTCACCCCTCCACTTT. Translating gives CAWTDPGTPVYNSPLHF.

The rearrangement uses TRBV4-1 and TRBJ2-7; 12 bases align to TRBD2. V lost 2 bases to trimming and J lost 4 bases; unmatched junction nucleotides: 6. CDR1 is MGHRA, CDR2 YSYEKL, per germline. The CDR3 covers 16 residues. The CDR3 spells CASSQLQTSGGYEQYF. The CDR3 coding sequence is TGCGCCAGCAGCCAACTTCAGACTAGCGGGGGATACGAGCAGTACTTC.

This clone was recorded once. This chain uses TRBV11-3 with TRBJ2-3; TRBD2 agrees at 10 bases. V shed 5 bases, J shed 2 bases, and the junction held 7 bases outside the gene matches. The CDR3 is made up of 16 amino acids. CDR1 SGHNT and CDR2 YENEEA come from the germline V gene. This CDR3 is CASSPLSGGATDTQYF. The DNA for the CDR3 is TGTGCCAGCAGCCCGTTAAGCGGGGGGGCCACAGATACGCAGTATTTT.

The chain recombines TRBV15 with TRBJ1-4; 9 bases fit TRBD1. The germline V gene encodes CDR1 LNHNV and CDR2 YYDKDF (reference sequence). This CDR3 is 15 amino acids long. V trimming: 3 bases; J trimming: 7 bases; junction bases outside the gene matches: 6. As DNA, the CDR3 is TGTGCCACCAGCAGGACAGGGGGAGAGGTTGAAAAACTGTTTTTT. It yields the protein CATSRTGGEVEKLFF.

The rearrangement joins TRBV7-9 to TRBJ1-2; 7 bases fit TRBD1. CDR1 and CDR2 (germline): SEHNR, FQNEAQ (reference sequence). Losses at the gene ends were 3 bases for V and 5 bases for J; bases not matched to a gene: 6. This CDR3 is 14 amino acids long. CDR3 nucleotides: TGTGCCAGCAGCTTCGACATACAGGGGTATGGCTACACCTTC. Amino acid sequence: CASSFDIQGYGYTF.